The following is a TCR beta chain sequence with its context. Using immunoSEQ multiplex PCR, the repertoire was profiled, and TCRdb retains in-frame clones only, with some absent. Of about 730,000 clones in the sample, 72% are singletons; the top ten hold around 1.7%. This sample was included in a study of shared clonotypes between healthy human individuals. The CDR3 sequence is 12 residues long. V was cut by 8 bases and J by 2 bases, with 10 bases left in between. CDR1 is KGHSH, CDR2 LQKENI, per germline. Input material: memory CD4+ T cells sorted from blood. This sample's subset: CD45RA-negative fraction. The TCR sequence derives from a woman aged 30 to 39 in good health. The J gene is TRBJ2-7, the V gene TRBV18, with a possible D match to TRBD2 (6 bases). The CDR3 loop reads CASAREPYEQYF. Here the CDR3 DNA reads TGTGCCAGCGCCCGGGAGCCCTACGAGCAGTACTTC.